This TCR beta chain was identified during a study of control samples from healthy donors and cancer patients (dated by TCRdb to the early 2020s). The library was produced with the immunoSEQ multiplex PCR assay. TCRdb stores this immuneACCESS table with in-frame sequences only. Part of the clones is absent; in the studies checked, under half of the shortfall reflects unresolved V genes, and no reason is known for the rest. Here the sample has roughly 150,000 clones; about 93% occur a single time. The ten largest clones represent around 2.2% of the sample. In the case of this clone: It has no known antigen specificity. No base quality information exists; no much larger clone differs at one position.

From cysteine to phenylalanine, the CDR3 is 14 amino acids long. The CDR3 DNA has 42 bases and is translated from base 1. V and J are trimmed by 4 bases and 7 bases, and the gene matches miss 5 bases of the junction. The germline V gene (reference sequence) provides CDR1 LGHDT and CDR2 YNNKEL. The chain links TRBV3-1 (or the pseudogene TRBV3-2) with TRBJ2-5; 11 of the junction bases match TRBD2. The sample consisted of blood. The clonotype comes from a man aged 50-60 years in good health. The CDR3 reads CASSPISGGGTQYF. The DNA sequence is as follows: TGTGCCAGCAGCCCCATTAGCGGGGGGGGGACCCAGTACTTC.